The sequence of this TCR beta chain was determined in a study of T-cell memory formation after mild COVID-19. Whole-study context: Largely, the TCR clusters proved donor specific.

This clonotype has at least ten counts. TCRdb passed the 5' RACE reads through MiXCR, listing each CDR3 protein once. There are 100,000 to 130,000 distinct CDR3 sequences in the sample; 13% to 15% occur only once, and about 39% lies in the top ten. CDR3 length: 16 amino acids. V lost 1 base, J lost 3 bases, and 5 bases stayed unmatched. The germline gives CDR1 MNHNY, CDR2 SVGAGI (reference sequence). The receptor comes from a man aged 18 to 29 who had mild COVID-19 (a few samples of this study predate the infection). Cell type and time point are not known. This sequence joins TRBV6-6 and TRBJ2-1; 8 positions agree with TRBD2. The sequenced material came from PBMCs or a T cell subset sorted from them (not recorded which). CDR3 in DNA: TGTGCCAGCAGTTACTGGCGGGGGGCTCTCTACAATGAGCAGTTCTTC. As protein: CASSYWRGALYNEQFF.